The 7 T cell receptor beta chains below were found in one sample sequenced in a study of T cell repertoires in cytomegalovirus infection. One entry per CDR3 protein, called by TCRdb with MiXCR from the reads. The sample records roughly 500,000 distinct CDR3 sequences, 15% to 20% being singletons. Input material: CD8+ T cells from PBMCs. All receptors derive from a human donor in good health (CMV status not recorded). Some clones in this sample may be carry-over from other donors' samples.

This clonotype was observed many times. The V gene is TRBV7-9, the J gene TRBJ2-1; D is perhaps TRBD2 (5 bases). This CDR3 has 12 amino acids. In germline, CDR1 is SEHNR, CDR2 FQNEAQ (reference sequence). Trimming pared 8 bases from V and 9 bases from J, leaving 14 bases between. The CDR3: CASDEGVGEQFF. The CDR3 nucleotides read TGTGCCAGCGACGAGGGAGTGGGTGAGCAGTTCTTC.

This clonotype was observed a handful of times. The chain joins TRBV27 to TRBJ2-7, with 9 bases fitting TRBD2. The J segment lost 6 bases and the V segment lost 5 bases, leaving 8 bases of the junction unmatched. The CDR3 covers 14 residues. Germline V gene sequence: CDR1 MNHEY, CDR2 SMNVEV (reference sequence). CDR3 sequence: CASSPSGGQSEQYF. DNA of the CDR3: TGTGCCAGCAGTCCAAGCGGGGGGCAGAGCGAGCAGTACTTC.

There are many counts of this clonotype. The rearrangement joins TRBV6-5 to TRBJ2-5, with a possible D match to TRBD2 (5 bases). V was cut by 0 bases and J by 2 bases, with 7 bases left in between. Looked up from germline, CDR1 is MNHEY and CDR2 is SVGAGI. The CDR3 is 14 residues long. The CDR3 DNA is TGTGCCAGCAGTTACTCCGAGGGTCAAGAGACCCAGTACTTC. As protein: CASSYSEGQETQYF.

The V call is TRBV6-5, the J call TRBJ1-5; no firm D call. Germline assignment: CDR1 MNHEY and CDR2 SVGAGI. The CDR3 spans 14 residues. V lost 2 bases and J 7 bases, leaving 12 bases between the germline ends. In DNA, the CDR3 is TGTGCCAGCAGTTACGGGGAAGGGCGGCAGCCCCAGCATTTT. It yields the protein CASSYGEGRQPQHF.

This chain connects TRBV5-1 to TRBJ2-1, with D perhaps TRBD2 (5 bases). Germline loops: CDR1 SGHRS, CDR2 YFSETQ. This CDR3 is built from 15 residues. V lost 4 bases and J lost 6, with 17 bases in between. The CDR3 nucleotides read TGCGCCAGCAGCACTTCCCCCGAGCGGTCCAATGAGCAGTTCTTC. This sequence encodes CASSTSPERSNEQFF.

In its sample, this clonotype was seen many times. The chain couples TRBV7-9 to TRBJ2-7; 7 bases are shared with TRBD1. The V segment lost 5 bases and the J segment 2 bases; nucleotides outside the gene matches: 6. Looked up from germline, CDR1 is SEHNR and CDR2 is FQNEAQ (reference sequence). The CDR3 is made up of 14 amino acids. CDR3 region: CASSPKGQPYEQYF. The CDR3 region has the DNA TGTGCCAGCAGCCCGAAGGGACAGCCCTACGAGCAGTACTTC.

V usage is TRBV12-3 or TRBV12-4 and J usage is TRBJ1-4; 7 nucleotides match TRBD1. V shed 2 bases and J 8 bases; nucleotides not matched to a gene: 5. The CDR3 has 14 residues. Written as DNA, the CDR3 is TGTGCCAGCAGTTTAAGGCAGGGGGACGAAAAACTGTTTTTT. This codes for CASSLRQGDEKLFF.